The text below deals with one TCR beta chain. The target antigen is unknown. This sample is drawn from a study of a mutant IDH1 vaccine in newly diagnosed glioma. Across the whole study: Mean patient age was about 40 years; around 60% were male and approximately 40% female. Patients had received radiotherapy, temozolomide, or both previously, most receiving both. Findings of the study overall: There seemed to be no relation between pseudoprogression and changes in top peripheral T cell clonotypes.

This sample's time point: baseline, week 1 (first vaccination visit). Treatment: pre-vaccination baseline after standard-of-care therapy. Donor diagnoses consisted of new WHO grade 3 or 4 IDH1-mutant, ATRX-lost astrocytomas. Trimming left V 0 bases short and J 5 bases short, with 13 bases between. CDR1 and CDR2 (germline): SEHNR, FQNEAQ (reference sequence). CDR3 length: 15 amino acids. Assay: immunoSEQ multiplex PCR; the TCRdb copy retains only in-frame clones and omits some. The data hold some 50,000 clones, with roughly 89% observed a single time. The sample consisted of PBMCs, taken from a glioma patient treated with radiotherapy, temozolomide or both. V gene TRBV7-9 combines with J gene TRBJ2-5; D is unclear. This clonotype was sampled from a middle-aged man with glioma. CDR3 region: CASSLASGLDETQYF. The DNA of the CDR3 is TGTGCCAGCAGCTTAGCTTCCGGCCTCGATGAGACCCAGTACTTC. The full variable domain, its missing parts supplied by reference TRBV7-9 and TRBJ2-5, is DTGVSQNPRHKITKRGQNVTFRCDPISEHNRLYWYRQTLGQGPEFLTYFQNEAQLEKSRLLSDRFSAERPKGSFSTLEIQRTEQGDSAMYLCASSLASGLDETQYFGPGTRLLVL.